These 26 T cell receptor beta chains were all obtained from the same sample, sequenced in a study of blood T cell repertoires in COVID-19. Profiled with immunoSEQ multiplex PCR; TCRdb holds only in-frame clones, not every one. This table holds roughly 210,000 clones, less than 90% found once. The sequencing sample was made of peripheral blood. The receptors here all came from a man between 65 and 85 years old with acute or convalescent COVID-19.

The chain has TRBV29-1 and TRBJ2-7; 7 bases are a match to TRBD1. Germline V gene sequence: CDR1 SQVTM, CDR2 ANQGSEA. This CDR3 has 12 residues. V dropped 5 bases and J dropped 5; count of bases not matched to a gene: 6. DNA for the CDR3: TGCAGCGTTTACAGGGGTAGTAACGAGCAGTACTTC. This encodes CSVYRGSNEQYF.

The CDR3 sequence: CAIVPVNTEAFF. The CDR3 region has the DNA TGTGCCATCGTCCCCGTGAACACTGAAGCTTTCTTT. V and J are TRBV28 and TRBJ1-1; D gene unclear. Germline-derived CDR1 and CDR2 are MDHEN and SYDVKM. V lost 10 bases and J 0 bases, leaving 9 bases between the germline ends. This CDR3 spans 12 amino acids.

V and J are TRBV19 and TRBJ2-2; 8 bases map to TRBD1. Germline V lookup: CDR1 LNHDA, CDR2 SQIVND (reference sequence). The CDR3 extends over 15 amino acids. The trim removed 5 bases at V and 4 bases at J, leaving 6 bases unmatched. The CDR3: CASSLGQGRTGELFF. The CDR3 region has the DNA TGTGCCAGTAGTCTCGGACAGGGTCGCACCGGGGAGCTGTTTTTT.

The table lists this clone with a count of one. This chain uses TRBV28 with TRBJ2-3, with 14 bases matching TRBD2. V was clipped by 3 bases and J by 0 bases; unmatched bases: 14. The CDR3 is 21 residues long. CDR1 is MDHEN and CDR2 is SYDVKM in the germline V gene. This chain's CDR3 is CASSFLPSGLAGEGSTDTQYF. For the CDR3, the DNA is TGTGCCAGCAGTTTCCTCCCGTCGGGACTAGCGGGGGAGGGTAGCACAGATACGCAGTATTTT.

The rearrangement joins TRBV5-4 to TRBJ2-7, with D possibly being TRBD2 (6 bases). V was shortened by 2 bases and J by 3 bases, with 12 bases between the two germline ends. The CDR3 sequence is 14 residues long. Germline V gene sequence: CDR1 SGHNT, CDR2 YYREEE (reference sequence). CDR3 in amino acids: CASSLAGSYYEQYF. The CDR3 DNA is TGTGCCAGCAGCTTAGCGGGTTCTTACTACGAGCAGTACTTC. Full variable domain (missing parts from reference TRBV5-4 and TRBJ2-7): ETGVTQSPTHLIKTRGQQVTLRCSSQSGHNTVSWYQQALGQGPQFIFQYYREEENGRGNFPPRFSGLQFPNYSSELNVNALELDDSALYLCASSLAGSYYEQYFGPGTRLTVT.

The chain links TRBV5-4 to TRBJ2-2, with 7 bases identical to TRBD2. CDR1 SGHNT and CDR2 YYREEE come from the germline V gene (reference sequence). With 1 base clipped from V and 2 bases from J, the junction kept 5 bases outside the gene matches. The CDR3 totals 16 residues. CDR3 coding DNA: TGTGCCAGCAGCTTGCAGCGGGGAATCAACACCGGGGAGCTGTTTTTT. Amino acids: CASSLQRGINTGELFF.

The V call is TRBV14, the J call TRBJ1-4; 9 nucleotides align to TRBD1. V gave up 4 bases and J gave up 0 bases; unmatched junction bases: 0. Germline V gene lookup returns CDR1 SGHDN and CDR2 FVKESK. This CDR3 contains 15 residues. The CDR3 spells CASSRTGATNEKLFF. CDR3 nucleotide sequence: TGTGCCAGCAGCCGGACAGGGGCAACTAATGAAAAACTGTTTTTT. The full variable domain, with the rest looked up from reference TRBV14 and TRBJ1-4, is EAGVTQFPSHSVIEKGQTVTLRCDPISGHDNLYWYRRVMGKEIKFLLHFVKESKQDESGMPNNRFLAERTGGTYSTLKVQPAELEDSGVYFCASSRTGATNEKLFFGSGTQLSVL.

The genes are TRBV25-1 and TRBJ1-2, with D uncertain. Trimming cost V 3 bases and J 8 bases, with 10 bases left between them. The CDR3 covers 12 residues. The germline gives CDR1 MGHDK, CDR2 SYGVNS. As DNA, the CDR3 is TGTGCCAGCAGTGAGAGCCCTACGGGCTACACCTTC. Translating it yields CASSESPTGYTF.

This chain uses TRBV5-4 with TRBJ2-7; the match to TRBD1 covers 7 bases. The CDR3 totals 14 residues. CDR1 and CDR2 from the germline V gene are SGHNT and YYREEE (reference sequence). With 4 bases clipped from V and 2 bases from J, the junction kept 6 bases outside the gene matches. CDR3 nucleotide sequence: TGTGCCAGCAGCCCCCAACAGGGGACCTACGAGCAGTACTTC. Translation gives CASSPQQGTYEQYF.

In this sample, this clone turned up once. This chain's CDR3 is CASSLFPQGEAFF. Written as DNA, the CDR3 is TGTGCCAGCAGCTTATTTCCTCAGGGGGAAGCTTTCTTT. The rearrangement uses TRBV7-8 and TRBJ1-1, with D perhaps TRBD1 (6 bases). The CDR3 is 13 amino acids. Germline-derived CDR1 and CDR2 are SGHVS and FQNEAQ. The V end was cut by 2 bases, the J end by 8 bases, with 12 bases between.

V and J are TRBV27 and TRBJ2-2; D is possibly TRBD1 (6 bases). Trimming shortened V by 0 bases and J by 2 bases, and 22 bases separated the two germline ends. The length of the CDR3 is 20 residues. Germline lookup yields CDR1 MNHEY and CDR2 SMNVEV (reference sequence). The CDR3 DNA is TGTGCCAGCAGTTTATCGACCAGGGGCCAATTTGTACGCAACACCGGGGAGCTGTTTTTT. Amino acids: CASSLSTRGQFVRNTGELFF.

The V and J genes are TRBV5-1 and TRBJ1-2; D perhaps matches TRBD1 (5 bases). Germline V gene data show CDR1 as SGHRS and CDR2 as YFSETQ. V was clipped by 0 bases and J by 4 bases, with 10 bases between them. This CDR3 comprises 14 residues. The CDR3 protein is CASSLGQSTYGYTF. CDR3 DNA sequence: TGCGCCAGCAGCTTGGGACAGAGTACCTATGGCTACACCTTC.

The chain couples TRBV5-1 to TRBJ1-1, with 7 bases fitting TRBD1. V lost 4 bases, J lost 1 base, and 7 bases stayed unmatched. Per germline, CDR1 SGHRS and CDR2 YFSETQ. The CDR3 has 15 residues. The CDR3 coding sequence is TGCGCCAGCAGCCCAAGGACAGGAAAGAACACTGAAGCTTTCTTT. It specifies CASSPRTGKNTEAFF. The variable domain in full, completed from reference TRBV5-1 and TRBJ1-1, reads KAGVTQTPRYLIKTRGQQVTLSCSPISGHRSVSWYQQTPGQGLQFLFEYFSETQRNKGNFPGRFSGRQFSNSRSEMNVSTLELGDSALYLCASSPRTGKNTEAFFGQGTRLTVV.

CDR3 bases: TGTGCCAGCTCACCCGGACAGGAGAATGAAAAACTGTTTTTT. This sequence encodes CASSPGQENEKLFF. The rearrangement joins TRBV18 to TRBJ1-4, with TRBD1 matching 7 bases. Per germline, CDR1 KGHSH and CDR2 LQKENI. The CDR3 is made up of 14 amino acids. V trimming: 3 bases; J trimming: 5 bases; junction bases outside the gene matches: 3.

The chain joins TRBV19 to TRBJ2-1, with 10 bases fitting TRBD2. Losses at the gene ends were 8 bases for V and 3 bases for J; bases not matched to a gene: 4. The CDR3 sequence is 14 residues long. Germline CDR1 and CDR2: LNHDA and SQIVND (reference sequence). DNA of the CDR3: TGTGCCAGTCTAGCGGGAGAAAGCTACAATGAGCAGTTCTTC. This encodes CASLAGESYNEQFF.

CDR3 loop: CASRSAVYGYTF. The DNA for the CDR3 is TGTGCCAGTAGGTCAGCGGTCTATGGCTACACCTTC. The V call is TRBV19, the J call TRBJ1-2; D unresolved. Germline lookup yields CDR1 LNHDA and CDR2 SQIVND (reference sequence). V lost 6 bases and J 4 bases, leaving 9 bases between the germline ends. This CDR3 has 12 residues.

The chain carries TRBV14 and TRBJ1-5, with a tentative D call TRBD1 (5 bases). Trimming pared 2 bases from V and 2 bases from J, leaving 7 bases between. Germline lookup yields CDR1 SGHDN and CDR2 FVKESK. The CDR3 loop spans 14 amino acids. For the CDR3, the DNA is TGTGCCAGCAGCCAATCGGGGGGCAATCAGCCCCAGCATTTT. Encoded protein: CASSQSGGNQPQHF.

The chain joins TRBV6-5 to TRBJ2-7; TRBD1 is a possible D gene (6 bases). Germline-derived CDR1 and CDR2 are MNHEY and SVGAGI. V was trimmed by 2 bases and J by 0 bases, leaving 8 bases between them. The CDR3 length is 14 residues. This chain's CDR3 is CASSYRDNSYEQYF. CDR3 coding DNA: TGTGCCAGCAGTTACCGGGACAACTCCTACGAGCAGTACTTC.

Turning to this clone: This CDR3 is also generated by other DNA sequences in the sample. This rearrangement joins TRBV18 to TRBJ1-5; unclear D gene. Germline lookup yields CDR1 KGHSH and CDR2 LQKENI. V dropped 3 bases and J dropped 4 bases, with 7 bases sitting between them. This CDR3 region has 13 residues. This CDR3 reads CASSPGRNQPQHF. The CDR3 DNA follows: TGTGCCAGCTCACCGGGGAGAAATCAGCCCCAGCATTTT. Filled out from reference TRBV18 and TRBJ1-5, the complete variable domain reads NAGVMQNPRHLVRRRGQEARLRCSPMKGHSHVYWYRQLPEEGLKFMVYLQKENIIDESGMPKERFSAEFPKEGPSILRIQQVVRGDSAAYFCASSPGRNQPQHFGDGTRLSIL.

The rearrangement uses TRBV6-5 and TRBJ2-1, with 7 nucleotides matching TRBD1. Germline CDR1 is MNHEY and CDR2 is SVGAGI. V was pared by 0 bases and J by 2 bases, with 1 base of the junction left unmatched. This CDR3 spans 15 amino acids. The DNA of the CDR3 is TGTGCCAGCAGTTACTCAGGGGGCCCCTACAATGAGCAGTTCTTC. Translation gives CASSYSGGPYNEQFF.

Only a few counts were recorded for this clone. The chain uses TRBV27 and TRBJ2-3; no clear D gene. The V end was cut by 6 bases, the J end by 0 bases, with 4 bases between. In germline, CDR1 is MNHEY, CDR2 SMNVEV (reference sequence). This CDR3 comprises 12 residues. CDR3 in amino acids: CASRRSTDTQYF. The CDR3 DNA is TGTGCCAGCAGGAGAAGCACAGATACGCAGTATTTT.

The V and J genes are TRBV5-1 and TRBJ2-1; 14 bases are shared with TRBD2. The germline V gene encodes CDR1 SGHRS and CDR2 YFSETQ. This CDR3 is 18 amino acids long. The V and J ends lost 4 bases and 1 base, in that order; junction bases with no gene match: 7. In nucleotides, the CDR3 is TGCGCCAGCAGCGGCGGGACTAGCGGGAGCCGATCCTACAATGAGCAGTTCTTC. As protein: CASSGGTSGSRSYNEQFF.

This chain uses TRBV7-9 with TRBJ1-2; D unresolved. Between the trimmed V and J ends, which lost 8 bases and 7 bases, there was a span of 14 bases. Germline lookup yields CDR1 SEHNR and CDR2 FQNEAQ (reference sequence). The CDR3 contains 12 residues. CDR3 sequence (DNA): TGTGCCAGCCGGCGCGGGGTCGCTGGCTACACCTTC. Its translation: CASRRGVAGYTF. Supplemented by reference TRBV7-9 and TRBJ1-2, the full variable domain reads DTGVSQNPRHKITKRGQNVTFRCDPISEHNRLYWYRQTLGQGPEFLTYFQNEAQLEKSRLLSDRFSAERPKGSFSTLEIQRTEQGDSAMYLCASRRGVAGYTFGSGTRLTVV.

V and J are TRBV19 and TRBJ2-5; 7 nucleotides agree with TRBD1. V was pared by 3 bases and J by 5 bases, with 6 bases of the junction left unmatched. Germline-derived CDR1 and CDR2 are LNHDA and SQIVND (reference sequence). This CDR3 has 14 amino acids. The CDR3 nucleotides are TGTGCCAGTAGTATCATGACAGGGAAGGAGACCCAGTACTTC. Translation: CASSIMTGKETQYF. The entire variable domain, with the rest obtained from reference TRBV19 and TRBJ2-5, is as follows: DGGITQSPKYLFRKEGQNVTLSCEQNLNHDAMYWYRQDPGQGLRLIYYSQIVNDFQKGDIAEGYSVSREKKESFPLTVTSAQKNPTAFYLCASSIMTGKETQYFGPGTRLLVL.

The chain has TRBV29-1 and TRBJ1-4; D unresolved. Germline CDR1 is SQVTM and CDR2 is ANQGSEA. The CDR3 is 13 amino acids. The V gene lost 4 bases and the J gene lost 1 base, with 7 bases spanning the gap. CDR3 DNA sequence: TGCAGCGTTGCCCGCGGAACTAATGAAAAACTGTTTTTT. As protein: CSVARGTNEKLFF.

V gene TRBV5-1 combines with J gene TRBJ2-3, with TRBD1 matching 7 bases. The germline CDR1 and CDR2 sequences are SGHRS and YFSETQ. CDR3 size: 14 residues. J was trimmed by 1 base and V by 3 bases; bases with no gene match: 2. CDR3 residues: CASSSGQGTDTQYF. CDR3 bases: TGCGCCAGCAGCTCCGGACAGGGCACAGATACGCAGTATTTT.